The 21 T cell receptor beta chains given below trace back to one sample, sequenced in a study of T cells expressing NK-cell markers. TCRdb re-called the 5' RACE reads; one entry per CDR3 protein, DNA not given. The listing records fewer than 400,000 distinct CDR3 sequences. Sequenced sample: blood T cells: a sorted CD56 or NKG2C T cell subset, CD4+ or CD8+ T cells, or bulk PBMC T cells (not recorded which). The receptors shown here come from a woman between 50 and 59 years old in good health.

V and J are TRBV11-3 and TRBJ2-1; the D call from TCRdb, TRBD2, cannot be confirmed without DNA. The CDR3 sequence is 19 residues long. Looked up from germline, CDR1 is SGHNT and CDR2 is YENEEA. The CDR3 here is CASSHTGTSGRVYYNEQFF.

This sequence joins TRBV5-1 and TRBJ2-3. The germline V gene has CDR1 SGHRS and CDR2 YFSETQ. CDR3 size: 13 residues. CDR3 region: CASSFRSPDTQYF.

The genes are TRBV3-1 and TRBJ2-3; TCRdb designates TRBD1, a call that cannot be tested without DNA. From germline, CDR1 is LGHDT and CDR2 YNNKEL (reference sequence). The CDR3 is 16 residues long. The CDR3 spells CASSQPGQAFPDTQYF.

CDR3 sequence reads: CASSQDPGQGVAGQYF. The chain carries TRBV6-5 and TRBJ2-7; TCRdb calls TRBD1, which cannot be checked without DNA. The CDR3 contains 16 residues. Germline-derived CDR1 and CDR2 are MNHEY and SVGAGI.

The chain joins TRBV6-5 to TRBJ2-7; absent DNA, TCRdb's TRBD2 call cannot be checked. Per the germline V gene, CDR1 is MNHEY and CDR2 is SVGAGI. There are 11 residues in the CDR3. The CDR3 here is CASSSSDEQYF.

CDR3 sequence: CASISGSYEQFF. The rearrangement uses TRBV10-2 and TRBJ2-1; TCRdb designates TRBD2, a call that cannot be tested without DNA. This CDR3 comprises 12 residues. The germline V gene has CDR1 WSHSY and CDR2 SAAADI.

CDR3 amino acids: CASGREPNTEAFF. This chain joins TRBV5-1 and TRBJ1-1. The CDR3 length is 13 residues. Per the germline V gene, CDR1 is SGHRS and CDR2 is YFSETQ.

V gene TRBV11-3 combines with J gene TRBJ1-6; as DNA is missing, the TRBD1 call by TCRdb cannot be tested. This CDR3 comprises 15 residues. Germline V gene data show CDR1 as SGHNT and CDR2 as YENEEA. This CDR3 reads CASTAGTSYNSPLHF.

The rearrangement joins TRBV20-1 to TRBJ2-2; the TCRdb call, TRBD2, lacks DNA for checking. This CDR3 is 15 amino acids long. Germline CDR1 and CDR2: DFQATT and SNEGSKA (reference sequence). This CDR3 reads CSARVLAGENGELFF.

The rearrangement links TRBV13 to TRBJ2-1; TCRdb returns TRBD1, unconfirmable since there is no DNA. CDR3 length: 18 residues. Looked up from germline, CDR1 is PRHDT and CDR2 is FYEKMQ (reference sequence). This CDR3 reads CASSLSPALSGAGNEQFF.

The chain recombines TRBV20-1 with TRBJ1-2. The CDR3 spans 14 residues. Germline lookup yields CDR1 DFQATT and CDR2 SNEGSKA (reference sequence). CDR3 protein: CSAPGPLRAYGYTF.

The chain recombines TRBV29-1 with TRBJ2-5; as DNA is missing, the TRBD1 call by TCRdb cannot be tested. The length of the CDR3 is 12 residues. Germline V gene lookup returns CDR1 SQVTM and CDR2 ANQGSEA. CDR3 sequence reads: CSGGQGEATQYF.

The chain has TRBV12-3 or TRBV12-4 and TRBJ2-1. The CDR3 runs 13 residues. The CDR3 sequence is CASSRLVGNEQFF.

This rearrangement joins TRBV5-1 to TRBJ2-7. The CDR3 is made up of 13 amino acids. From germline, CDR1 is SGHRS and CDR2 YFSETQ. The CDR3 reads CASSGVYSGEQYF. Combining the CDR3 with reference TRBV5-1 and TRBJ2-7 gives the whole variable domain KAGVTQTPRYLIKTRGQQVTLSCSPISGHRSVSWYQQTPGQGLQFLFEYFSETQRNKGNFPGRFSGRQFSNSRSEMNVSTLELGDSALYLCASSGVYSGEQYFGPGTRLTVT.

The chain carries TRBV5-4 and TRBJ2-3; TCRdb reports TRBD2, a call that lacks DNA to check it against. This CDR3 spans 16 amino acids. Germline V gives CDR1 SGHNT, CDR2 YYREEE (reference sequence). CDR3 sequence reads: CASSSESGRALDTQYF. The entire variable domain, with the rest obtained from reference TRBV5-4 and TRBJ2-3, is as follows: ETGVTQSPTHLIKTRGQQVTLRCSSQSGHNTVSWYQQALGQGPQFIFQYYREEENGRGNFPPRFSGLQFPNYSSELNVNALELDDSALYLCASSSESGRALDTQYFGPGTRLTVL.

This chain connects TRBV10-1 to TRBJ2-4; the D call of TRBD1 rests on TCRdb alone, since no DNA is present to check it. Per germline, CDR1 WNHNN and CDR2 SYGVQD (reference sequence). The CDR3 is 13 residues long. The CDR3 loop is CASSADWGNIQYF.

The gene calls are TRBV29-1 and TRBJ2-1; the TCRdb call, TRBD2, lacks DNA for checking. The CDR3 covers 13 residues. Germline CDR1 is SQVTM and CDR2 is ANQGSEA. The CDR3 protein is CSVEVTSGNEQFF.

J is TRBJ2-1 and V is TRBV6-5; TCRdb proposes TRBD1, but this gene call is untestable without DNA. The V gene's germline CDR1 is MNHEY and CDR2 SVGAGI. The CDR3 runs 16 residues. The CDR3 sequence: CASSYGVGGGGNEQFF.

The CDR3 sequence is CASSPLQRQGVPEAFF. This chain joins TRBV12-3 or TRBV12-4 and TRBJ1-1; the D call from TCRdb, TRBD1, cannot be confirmed without DNA. This CDR3 has 16 residues.

This chain joins TRBV9 and TRBJ2-2; TCRdb lists TRBD1, though no DNA is available to test this call. Germline values: CDR1 SGDLS, CDR2 YYNGEE. The CDR3 loop spans 14 amino acids. The CDR3 is CASSVDRITGELFF. Drawing the rest from reference TRBV9 and TRBJ2-2, the complete variable domain is DSGVTQTPKHLITATGQRVTLRCSPRSGDLSVYWYQQSLDQGLQFLIQYYNGEERAKGNILERFSAQQFPDLHSELNLSSLELGDSALYFCASSVDRITGELFFGEGSRLTVL.

The chain links TRBV28 to TRBJ2-2; no DNA is available, so the TRBD2 call from TCRdb remains unchecked. The V gene's germline CDR1 is MDHEN and CDR2 SYDVKM. The CDR3 loop spans 19 amino acids. The CDR3: CASRGRTSGRVLRTGELFF.